This TCR beta chain was retrieved from a study of Ad26.COV2.S vaccination and SARS-CoV-2 variants (dated by TCRdb to about 2021). A note on the overall study: Donors in the vaccine arm were drawn from COV1001, a phase I-IIa trial of Ad26.COV2.S in healthy adults that was multicentre, randomized, double-blind and placebo-controlled. Dosing of Ad26.COV2.S was intramuscular, at either 5x10^10 or 1x10^11 viral particles, delivered as one shot or as two shots spaced 56 days apart. TCRbeta repertoire sequencing served as the tool for gauging how specific and how broad the SARS-CoV-2-reactive T cell receptors were following Ad26.COV2.S vaccination. The TCR-sequenced set comprised approximately 32 samples: around 20 Ad26.COV2.S vaccine recipients, 5 placebo recipients and 8 SARS-CoV-2 convalescent individuals. Trial participants were randomized into five groups of five: low-dose or high-dose Ad26.COV2.S given once or twice, or placebo on both occasions. Investigators remained blinded to trial group allocation during experiments and outcome assessment.

With regard to this clone: No antigen is known for it. Base qualities are not provided; no much larger clone lies one nucleotide away. The same CDR3 also results from other DNA sequences found in this sample.

TCRbeta CDR3 regions were sequenced with the immunoSEQ Assay. After extraction, genomic DNA underwent amplification by bias-controlled multiplex PCR, followed by high-throughput sequencing. As for the original processing: Collapsing and filtering of sequences were performed to quantify the absolute abundance of each unique TCRbeta CDR3 region. T cell fraction was estimated by normalization of TCRbeta template counts to usable DNA, with usable DNA being measured through amplification of reference genes present in all nucleated cells. Repertoire TCRs were annotated as SARS-CoV-2-specific by exact matching of V gene, CDR3 amino acid sequence and J gene to a known reactive TCR set. The reference SARS-CoV-2 TCR set was obtained from MIRA and was filtered for enrichment in COVID-19-positive ImmuneCODE repertoires, whereby public or cross-reactive TCRs were removed. Based on the MIRA antigens, annotated TCRs were further analysed at the level of specific ORF or position within ORF. Breadth was defined as annotated unique rearrangements over total unique productive rearrangements; depth was the summed frequency of those rearrangements. Group comparisons of TCR breadth used two-sided Wilcoxon rank-sum tests. TCRdb provides this immuneACCESS table in a form limited to in-frame rearrangements. Some clones are lacking; in checked studies, under half of them reflect an unresolved V gene, and why the rest are absent is not known. D and trimming were read from the DNA, whereas the V and J calls and clone size are those reported in that table. The sample data list hundreds of thousands of clones, and about 90% of these were observed just once. The ten top clones hold around 1.4% of the sample.

Points the paper makes about the study in general: The study was not powered to compare responses between vaccine doses or regimens. After vaccination, substantial breadth of spike-specific CD8+ and CD4+ T cell responses was reported. Compared with placebo recipients, Ad26.COV2.S recipients showed higher spike-specific TCR breadth (P = 0.0014). Non-spike TCR breadth was comparable between vaccine and placebo recipients, consistent with the vaccine containing only spike. It was noted by the authors that total T cell responses may have been underestimated by the TCR breadth and depth analyses.

Taken with the paper, the label for treatment or condition translates to: about 20 received Ad26.COV2.S at low or high dose, single or two shots; 5 received placebo; per-sample allocation not given. For vaccine and placebo recipients, repertoires were sequenced using samples collected on day 63 after the first injection. Cohort 1b enrolled some 25 adults aged 18-55 years at a single site in Boston, USA, between 29 July and 7 August 2020. Ad26.COV2.S was a replication-incompetent adenovirus type 26 vector that expressed a prefusion-stabilized SARS-CoV-2 spike protein derived from the original Wuhan strain. The CDR3 covers 15 residues, taking in both the cysteine and the phenylalanine. The entry retains the CDR3 DNA only, 45 bases that are in frame from base 1. V lost 2 bases and J lost 0 bases; the stretch between them is 12 bases long. Sequences SGHRS (CDR1) and YFSETQ (CDR2) are obtained from the germline V gene.

The sequence joins TRBV5-1 to TRBJ2-7; a weak D assignment points to TRBD2 (5 bases agree). The material sequenced was peripheral blood, taken in a trial of Ad26.COV2.S vaccine versus placebo. The TCR originated in a person between 18 and 60 years old who received the Ad26.COV2.S COVID-19 vaccine or a placebo. The nucleotide sequence reads TGCGCCAGCAGCTTATCTTCGGGATCCTCCTACGAGCAGTACTTC. This yields the protein CASSLSSGSSYEQYF.